The sequence of this T cell receptor beta chain was determined in a study of blood T cell repertoires in COVID-19. Overall study context: The analysed material was cDNA or gDNA that came from T cells, B-cell-depleted T cells, or PBMCs.

Original handling: Reference gene primers were amplified, and this amplification served to estimate nucleated cell counts. The table came from immunoSEQ multiplex PCR; TCRdb's copy has only in-frame clones and leaves some out. V, J and clone size derive from that table, while D and trimming were established from the DNA sequence. The sample lists 150,000 to 200,000 clones, approximately 82% occurring once. With 5 bases removed from V and 6 bases from J, the gap between germline ends came to 17 bases. CDR1 KGHSH and CDR2 LQKENI come from the germline V gene. The CDR3 spans 15 residues. The sequence was obtained from a woman at least 80 years old with acute or convalescent COVID-19. Sequenced input: peripheral blood. J is TRBJ1-5 and V is TRBV18; D remains unclear. CDR3 in DNA: TGTGCCAGCTCATCGTCCCGGGGAGCCGGTCAGCCCCAGCATTTT. Translated, it gives CASSSSRGAGQPQHF.